This TCR beta chain was observed in a study of regulatory T cells in long-lasting Graves disease. Overall study: Graves' patients, newly diagnosed, had taken antithyroid drugs under 3 months. Whole-study findings and limits: Patients with persistent disease showed a bias toward TRBV28, TRBJ1-2 and TRBJ2-5.

In building TCR beta libraries, iRepertoire HTBI primers were used together with Arm-PCR of CDR3 regions. TCRdb reanalysed the multiplex PCR reads using MiXCR and keeps one entry per CDR3 protein. The sample includes 250,000 to 400,000 distinct CDR3 sequences, 15% to 20% of them seen just once. V lost 3 bases, J lost 1 base, and 9 bases lay in between. The CDR3 extends over 14 amino acids. Germline lookup yields CDR1 SGHAT and CDR2 FQDESV (reference sequence). This clonotype was observed at least ten times. Its target is not known. Time point reported: newly diagnosed GD, antithyroid drugs for less than 3 months. Researchers made the TCR library from RNA that was extracted from PBMCs. Nine milliliters of peripheral blood went into EDTA tubes.

The material sequenced was peripheral blood mononuclear cells (PBMCs), taken at new diagnosis, from a patient treated with antithyroid drugs. The receptor comes from a female donor with Graves disease. The gene calls are TRBV11-1 and TRBJ2-5; D is perhaps TRBD1 or TRBD2 (5 bases each). CDR3 nucleotides: TGTGCCAGCAGCTTCCGGGACGTCCAAGAGACCCAGTACTTC. Protein product: CASSFRDVQETQYF.